The 27 T cell receptor beta chains below all came from one sample that was sequenced in a study of cytomegalovirus exposure and HLA in healthy donors. A multiplex PCR was run with 60 Vbeta primers and 13 Jbeta primers. Generated by immunoSEQ multiplex PCR, the TCRdb table keeps only in-frame clones and is missing some. The sample carries approximately 170,000 clones, roughly 80% recorded once. Sequencing was performed on PBMCs. The receptor set was obtained from a male donor in good health and CMV-seronegative.

The gene calls are TRBV12-5 and TRBJ1-5, with 7 nucleotides matching TRBD1. V shed 7 bases and J 7 bases; nucleotides not matched to a gene: 7. This CDR3 has 13 amino acids. From germline, CDR1 is LGHNT and CDR2 FRNRAP. CDR3 in DNA: TGTGCTAGTGCCCAACAGGGGATGCAGCCCCAGCATTTT. This codes for CASAQQGMQPQHF.

J is TRBJ2-1 and V is TRBV29-1; 7 positions match TRBD1. The germline gives CDR1 SQVTM, CDR2 ANQGSEA. CDR3 size: 13 residues. J was trimmed by 4 bases and V by 6 bases; bases with no gene match: 6. The CDR3 region has the DNA TGCAGCGTGACCGGGACAGCTTACAATGAGCAGTTCTTC. Amino acids: CSVTGTAYNEQFF.

There are a few counts of this clone. This chain uses TRBV25-1 with TRBJ2-1; D possibly corresponds to TRBD2 (6 bases). The V end was cut by 4 bases, the J end by 9 bases, with 10 bases between. Germline loops: CDR1 MGHDK, CDR2 SYGVNS. This CDR3 is 12 amino acids long. Here the CDR3 DNA reads TGTGCCAGCAGTGCCTACGGGAGTGAGCAGTTCTTC. Encoded protein: CASSAYGSEQFF.

The chain combines TRBV5-1 with TRBJ1-3; D gene unclear. Germline V gene lookup returns CDR1 SGHRS and CDR2 YFSETQ. The CDR3 extends over 13 amino acids. The V gene lost 0 bases and the J gene lost 2 bases, with 3 bases spanning the gap. Here the CDR3 DNA reads TGCGCCAGCAGCTTGGACACTGGAAACACCATATATTTT. The encoded protein is CASSLDTGNTIYF.

The V gene is TRBV7-8, the J gene TRBJ2-5; 8 bases map to TRBD1. The CDR3 has 15 residues. V lost 6 bases, J lost 5 bases, and 11 bases stayed unmatched. Germline V gene data show CDR1 as SGHVS and CDR2 as FQNEAQ. This CDR3 is CASRLAGQGWETQYF. The CDR3 DNA sequence: TGTGCCAGCAGACTAGCAGGACAGGGTTGGGAGACCCAGTACTTC.

CDR3 nucleotide sequence: TGTGCCAGCACCAGCCCTGACAGGACACTCTATGGCTACACCTTC. It translates to CASTSPDRTLYGYTF. This chain connects TRBV6-1 to TRBJ1-2, with a tentative D call TRBD1 (6 bases). The germline V gene encodes CDR1 MNHNS and CDR2 SASEGT. This CDR3 contains 15 residues. The germline V and J ends were trimmed by 7 bases and 4 bases, with 19 bases remaining between them.

V and J are TRBV5-1 and TRBJ2-7, with 11 positions matching TRBD1. Losses at the gene ends were 6 bases for V and 3 bases for J; bases not matched to a gene: 17. This CDR3 has 18 amino acids. Germline V gene lookup returns CDR1 SGHRS and CDR2 YFSETQ. The CDR3 region is CASTQGPQGQGALYEQYF. CDR3 sequence (DNA): TGCGCCAGCACCCAGGGCCCCCAAGGACAGGGGGCCCTCTACGAGCAGTACTTC.

This clone is a singleton in its sample. The DNA for the CDR3 is TGTGCCAGCAGCTTAGGCGCAAGCACAGATACGCAGTATTTT. It yields the protein CASSLGASTDTQYF. The chain uses TRBV7-8 and TRBJ2-3; D not resolved. The CDR3 extends over 14 amino acids. V lost 1 base and J lost 0, with 5 bases in between. Germline lookup yields CDR1 SGHVS and CDR2 FQNEAQ.

This chain uses TRBV15 with TRBJ1-4; 8 nucleotides agree with TRBD1. J gave up 7 bases and V 5 bases, and 9 bases lay outside the gene matches. Germline assignment: CDR1 LNHNV and CDR2 YYDKDF (reference sequence). The CDR3 covers 15 residues. CDR3 residues: CATSSRQGRGEKLFF. The CDR3, as DNA: TGTGCCACCAGCTCCAGACAGGGGCGGGGTGAAAAACTGTTTTTT.

The chain recombines TRBV5-1 with TRBJ1-4; TRBD1 is a possible D gene (5 bases). The CDR3 consists of 14 residues. V shed 3 bases and J shed 7 bases, with 13 bases lying between them. Germline values: CDR1 SGHRS, CDR2 YFSETQ. The CDR3 nucleotides read TGCGCCAGCAGCTCCCAGGGTTTCGGTGAAAAACTGTTTTTT. Amino acid sequence: CASSSQGFGEKLFF. Using reference TRBV5-1 and TRBJ1-4 for the parts outside the CDR3, the full variable domain is KAGVTQTPRYLIKTRGQQVTLSCSPISGHRSVSWYQQTPGQGLQFLFEYFSETQRNKGNFPGRFSGRQFSNSRSEMNVSTLELGDSALYLCASSSQGFGEKLFFGSGTQLSVL.

This rearrangement joins TRBV13 to TRBJ2-3; 8 positions match TRBD2. The length of the CDR3 is 12 residues. Germline CDR1 and CDR2: PRHDT and FYEKMQ (reference sequence). J was trimmed by 6 bases and V by 10 bases; bases with no gene match: 6. For the CDR3, the DNA is TGTGCCACCGGGAGCGGGGGCGATACGCAGTATTTT. Translated: CATGSGGDTQYF.

The genes are TRBV7-9 and TRBJ2-5; tentative D call: TRBD2 (6 bases). This CDR3 is built from 17 residues. V lost 1 base and J lost 0, with 15 bases in between. Germline loops: CDR1 SEHNR, CDR2 FQNEAQ (reference sequence). The CDR3 loop is CASSLGSPAGNQETQYF. DNA of the CDR3: TGTGCCAGCAGCTTAGGATCTCCGGCGGGAAACCAAGAGACCCAGTACTTC.

This clone was seen more than once but under ten times. This chain connects TRBV27 to TRBJ1-2, with D unclear. V lost 0 bases to trimming and J lost 1 base, with 3 bases between them. In germline, CDR1 is MNHEY, CDR2 SMNVEV (reference sequence). CDR3 length: 13 residues. CDR3 sequence reads: CASSLSFNYGYTF. The CDR3, as DNA: TGTGCCAGCAGTTTATCCTTTAACTATGGCTACACCTTC.

The chain joins TRBV9 to TRBJ1-2; 9 positions match TRBD1. V shed 3 bases, J shed 5 bases, and the junction held 11 bases outside the gene matches. CDR1 is SGDLS, CDR2 YYNGEE, per germline. The CDR3 totals 16 residues. The CDR3 DNA reads TGTGCCAGCAGCGCCGCCGGGACAGGGCTAACTTATGGCTACACCTTC. Amino acid sequence: CASSAAGTGLTYGYTF.

V gene TRBV7-2 combines with J gene TRBJ1-3; D uncertain. The CDR3 totals 15 residues. Germline V CDR1 and CDR2: SGHTA, FQGNSA. With 1 base removed from V and 1 base from J, the gap between germline ends came to 8 bases. CDR3 DNA: TGTGCCAGCAGCTTAGATCAACTATCTGGAAACACCATATATTTT. Translating gives CASSLDQLSGNTIYF.

The chain recombines TRBV10-1 with TRBJ2-7; possible D gene TRBD2, 7 bases. This CDR3 contains 15 residues. Germline V gene data show CDR1 as WNHNN and CDR2 as SYGVQD (reference sequence). V was cut by 3 bases and J by 3 bases, with 15 bases left in between. CDR3 protein: CASSDSRGGIYEQYF. The CDR3 region has the DNA TGCGCCAGCAGTGACTCGAGGGGGGGCATCTACGAGCAGTACTTC.

The V call is TRBV14, the J call TRBJ2-5, with D possibly TRBD2 on 6 matching bases. The DNA end is more similar to TRBJ2-7, so the J call may be wrong. Germline V gene lookup returns CDR1 SGHDN and CDR2 FVKESK. The CDR3 has 14 amino acids. CDR3 region: CASSPRSGGYEQYF. The CDR3 nucleotides are TGTGCCAGCAGCCCTCGCAGTGGGGGGTACGAGCAGTACTTC.

This chain joins TRBV5-5 and TRBJ1-6; D is perhaps TRBD1 (6 bases). V gave up 4 bases and J gave up 7 bases, with 24 bases separating them. The CDR3 runs 18 residues. Germline values: CDR1 SGHKS, CDR2 YYEKEE (reference sequence). CDR3 sequence (DNA): TGTGCCAGCAGCCCGGGTCCCACCACAGGGTCTGGGAATTCACCCCTCCACTTT. Translated, it gives CASSPGPTTGSGNSPLHF.

The chain carries TRBV30 and TRBJ2-2; D may be TRBD1 (5 bases). This CDR3 spans 13 amino acids. Trimming took 4 bases from V and 4 from J, leaving 10 bases between them. Germline lookup yields CDR1 GTSNPN and CDR2 SVGIG (reference sequence). CDR3 region: CAWTRTRTGELFF. The CDR3 DNA is TGTGCCTGGACCCGGACACGCACCGGGGAGCTGTTTTTT.

The chain employs TRBV13 and TRBJ2-7; 7 positions agree with TRBD1. J gave up 5 bases and V 0 bases, and 7 bases lay outside the gene matches. CDR3 length: 15 amino acids. Germline V lookup: CDR1 PRHDT, CDR2 FYEKMQ (reference sequence). The CDR3: CASSLGTTGAHEQYF. DNA of the CDR3: TGTGCCAGCAGCTTAGGGACCACAGGGGCGCACGAGCAGTACTTC.

The rearrangement joins TRBV5-1 to TRBJ2-5, with a weak D call TRBD1 (6 bases). The CDR3 has 13 residues. The germline V gene has CDR1 SGHRS and CDR2 YFSETQ. V was trimmed by 4 bases and J by 4 bases, leaving 11 bases between them. CDR3 bases: TGCGCCAGCAGCGTACAGGGTCCAGAGACCCAGTACTTC. Amino acid sequence: CASSVQGPETQYF.

CDR3 coding DNA: TGTGCCATCAACTGGACAGGGATCTACGAGCAGTACTTC. It yields the protein CAINWTGIYEQYF. The chain combines TRBV10-3 with TRBJ2-7, with 8 bases aligning to TRBD1. The CDR3 extends over 13 amino acids. The V gene end was trimmed by 7 bases and the J gene end by 3 bases; junction bases not matched to a gene: 5. The germline V gene has CDR1 ENHRY and CDR2 SYGVKD.

This chain uses TRBV5-4 with TRBJ2-7; D perhaps matches TRBD1 (6 bases). Between the trimmed V and J ends, which lost 4 bases and 4 bases, there was a span of 12 bases. Germline CDR1 reads SGHNT; CDR2 reads YYREEE (reference sequence). The CDR3 is 13 residues long. The CDR3 loop reads CASSAGQIYEQYF. In nucleotides, the CDR3 is TGTGCCAGCAGCGCTGGACAGATATACGAGCAGTACTTC. The full variable domain, its missing parts supplied by reference TRBV5-4 and TRBJ2-7, is ETGVTQSPTHLIKTRGQQVTLRCSSQSGHNTVSWYQQALGQGPQFIFQYYREEENGRGNFPPRFSGLQFPNYSSELNVNALELDDSALYLCASSAGQIYEQYFGPGTRLTVT.

As concerns this clone: The junction differs from germline at one of its ends, possibly a read error. The chain is built from TRBV7-9 and TRBJ1-2; 7 bases line up with TRBD1. The germline gives CDR1 SEHNR, CDR2 FQNEAQ (reference sequence). This CDR3 is 15 amino acids long. The CDR3 DNA is TGTTCCAGCAGCTTAGCCCTCTCAGGGGGTCTTGGCTACACCTTC. It codes for CSSSLALSGGLGYTF.

This chain uses TRBV27 with TRBJ2-1, with 7 nucleotides matching TRBD1. The germline gives CDR1 MNHEY, CDR2 SMNVEV (reference sequence). The CDR3 totals 13 residues. V dropped 6 bases and J dropped 6; count of bases not matched to a gene: 5. CDR3 residues: CASRGTATNEQFF. DNA of the CDR3: TGTGCCAGCAGGGGGACAGCCACCAATGAGCAGTTCTTC.

This clone was detected once. Here the CDR3 reads CASSYSQQGTQHF. CDR3 nucleotides: TGTGCCAGCAGTTATTCCCAACAGGGTACCCAGCATTTT. This chain joins TRBV6-5 and TRBJ1-5; D perhaps matches TRBD1 (6 bases). The CDR3 consists of 13 residues. The V gene's germline CDR1 is MNHEY and CDR2 SVGAGI. Trimming stripped 3 bases from V and 11 bases from J, with 14 bases between.

The chain recombines TRBV5-4 with TRBJ2-3; 10 positions agree with TRBD1. CDR1 is SGHNT, CDR2 YYREEE, per germline (reference sequence). Unmatched junction bases numbered 11, after V lost 6 bases and J lost 4 bases. This CDR3 region has 16 residues. The CDR3 DNA sequence: TGTGCCAGCAACCTTTGGACAGGGGGAGCGGCAGATACGCAGTATTTT. It codes for CASNLWTGGAADTQYF.